This T cell receptor (beta chain) emerged from a study of blood T cells in healthy people across ages. The donors, aged about 6 to 90, were healthy Caucasians from Russia. This clonotype was seen a few times. Using a J-beta primer mix together with a sample-barcoded 5' primer, a second PCR was run for roughly 7 to 12 cycles. TCRdb used MiXCR to reprocess the 5' RACE reads, holding one entry per CDR3 protein. The sample comprises some 1 million distinct CDR3 sequences, roughly 45% of which are singletons, and 18% rests with the top ten. Sequenced sample: blood. The TCR originated in an older woman in good health.

CDR3 region: CSAREGRGATSGANVLTF. The CDR3 bases are TGCAGTGCTAGAGAGGGTCGGGGGGCTACCTCTGGGGCCAACGTCCTGACTTTC. The rearrangement joins TRBV20-1 to TRBJ2-6; possibly TRBD2 for D (7 bases). CDR3 size: 18 residues. CDR1 is DFQATT, CDR2 SNEGSKA, per germline (reference sequence). V was cut by 0 bases and J by 0 bases, with 15 bases left in between.